The TCR beta chain described here comes from a study of blood T cell repertoires in COVID-19. Study-wide context: T cells, B-cell-depleted T cells, or PBMCs provided the cDNA or gDNA that served as material.

V was clipped by 7 bases and J by 3 bases, with 15 bases between them. The length of the CDR3 is 14 residues. Germline V lookup: CDR1 MNHEY, CDR2 SVGAGI. Clones were read by immunoSEQ multiplex PCR, and TCRdb kept only the in-frame ones, dropping some. Here the sample spans about 190,000 clones, about 85% being singletons. This clone was detected only once. The sequenced material came from peripheral blood. The origin of this receptor is a woman aged 25 to 39 with active or convalescent COVID-19. This chain joins TRBV6-5 and TRBJ1-2; D ambiguous. This CDR3 reads CASNKDPRDYGYTF. The CDR3 region has the DNA TGTGCCAGCAATAAAGACCCGCGGGACTATGGCTACACCTTC.